Shown below are 15 T cell receptor beta chains from a single sample sequenced in a study of T cells in Graves' hyperthyroidism and ophthalmopathy. RNA transcripts provided the source from which TCR beta CDR3 regions were amplified. The HTBI primer set served for first-round RT-PCR of the TCR CDR3. TCRdb ran MiXCR on the multiplex PCR reads and lists one entry per CDR3 protein. Here the sample spans 500,000 to 650,000 distinct CDR3 sequences, 46% being singletons. Sequencing was done on a sample of peripheral blood or thyroid tissue (not recorded which). These TCRs come from an adult woman with Graves' disease, either hyperthyroidism or ophthalmopathy (not recorded which).

This clonotype appeared many times. This chain connects TRBV7-2 to TRBJ2-7; no reliable D call. The V gene lost 0 bases and the J gene lost 7 bases, with 10 bases spanning the gap. This CDR3 region has 13 residues. Germline CDR1 reads SGHTA; CDR2 reads FQGNSA. CDR3 in DNA: TGTGCCAGCAGCTTAGCGGTGGGTATTGAGCAGTACTTC. Protein product: CASSLAVGIEQYF. The variable domain in full, with the rest retrieved from reference TRBV7-2 and TRBJ2-7, is GAGVSQSPSNKVTEKGKDVELRCDPISGHTALYWYRQSLGQGLEFLIYFQGNSAPDKSGLPSDRFSAERTGGSVSTLTIQRTQQEDSAVYLCASSLAVGIEQYFGPGTRLTVT.

The CDR3, as DNA: TGTGCCAGCAGCCTAAGCAGGGGGCTCAATTCACCCCTCCACTTT. Amino acid sequence: CASSLSRGLNSPLHF. This chain joins TRBV13 and TRBJ1-6; the match to TRBD1 covers 8 bases. Germline V gene sequence: CDR1 PRHDT, CDR2 FYEKMQ (reference sequence). Trimming took 5 bases from V and 7 from J; bases not matched to a gene: 7. The CDR3 extends over 15 amino acids.

The V and J genes are TRBV9 and TRBJ1-2; D is possibly TRBD1 (6 bases). Trimming took 3 bases from V and 2 from J, leaving 20 bases between them. The CDR3 runs to 17 residues. CDR1 and CDR2 from the germline V gene are SGDLS and YYNGEE. The CDR3 is CASSERRDTAPNYGYTF. CDR3 sequence (DNA): TGTGCCAGCAGCGAGAGACGGGACACCGCCCCCAACTATGGCTACACCTTC.

The chain employs TRBV15 and TRBJ2-1; no reliable D call. The CDR3 sequence is 12 residues long. Germline CDR1 reads LNHNV; CDR2 reads YYDKDF (reference sequence). V lost 4 bases and J lost 6, with 7 bases in between. The CDR3 protein is CATSKNVNEQFF. DNA of the CDR3: TGTGCCACCAGCAAAAATGTCAATGAGCAGTTCTTC. The variable domain in full, with the rest retrieved from reference TRBV15 and TRBJ2-1, is DAMVIQNPRYQVTQFGKPVTLSCSQTLNHNVMYWYQQKSSQAPKLLFHYYDKDFNNEADTPDNFQSRRPNTSFCFLDIRSPGLGDTAMYLCATSKNVNEQFFGPGTRLTVL.

V gene TRBV20-1 combines with J gene TRBJ1-5, with no clear D. Trimming left V 0 bases short and J 5 bases short, with 14 bases between. This CDR3 is 15 amino acids long. In germline, CDR1 is DFQATT, CDR2 SNEGSKA (reference sequence). This CDR3 is CSARDQAKWDQPQHF. CDR3 in DNA: TGCAGTGCTAGAGATCAGGCGAAGTGGGATCAGCCCCAGCATTTT.

This clonotype showed up many times. The J gene is TRBJ1-2, the V gene TRBV29-1, with D uncertain. The CDR3 spans 12 residues. V lost 4 bases, J lost 4 bases, and 10 bases lay in between. Germline CDR1 is SQVTM and CDR2 is ANQGSEA. CDR3 bases: TGCAGCGTTGGGTCCCGGGGCTATGGCTACACCTTC. The encoded protein is CSVGSRGYGYTF.

The genes are TRBV20-1 and TRBJ1-1, with D unresolved. Germline-derived CDR1 and CDR2 are DFQATT and SNEGSKA (reference sequence). The V end was cut by 6 bases, the J end by 0 bases, with 11 bases between. The CDR3 consists of 13 residues. This CDR3 is CSAQTQVNTEAFF. The CDR3 bases are TGCAGTGCCCAGACCCAGGTGAACACTGAAGCTTTCTTT.

This chain joins TRBV2 and TRBJ2-6; D might be TRBD2 (5 bases). This CDR3 has 10 amino acids. V was trimmed by 5 bases and J by 13 bases, leaving 6 bases between them. CDR1 is SNHLY and CDR2 is FYNNEI in the germline V gene. The CDR3 region is CASSSGVLTF. As DNA, the CDR3 is TGTGCCAGCAGTTCGGGAGTCCTGACTTTC. Complete variable domain (other parts from reference TRBV2 and TRBJ2-6): EPEVTQTPSHQVTQMGQEVILRCVPISNHLYFYWYRQILGQKVEFLVSFYNNEISEKSEIFDDQFSVERPDGSNFTLKIRSTKLEDSAMYFCASSSGVLTFGAGSRLTVL.

This clonotype was seen only a few times. The V call is TRBV12-3 or TRBV12-4, the J call TRBJ1-5; D is ambiguous. V lost 5 bases to trimming and J lost 11 bases, with 13 bases between them. This CDR3 is 12 amino acids long. This CDR3 is CASSPSQKAQHF. The CDR3 DNA follows: TGTGCCAGCAGTCCCAGTCAAAAGGCCCAGCATTTT.

The V gene is TRBV30, the J gene TRBJ2-7, with D unclear. Trimming shortened V by 2 bases and J by 8 bases, and 16 bases separated the two germline ends. CDR1 GTSNPN and CDR2 SVGIG come from the germline V gene (reference sequence). The CDR3 length is 13 residues. The CDR3 is CAWSSGYTGKQYF. The CDR3 DNA sequence: TGTGCCTGGAGTTCAGGCTACACCGGCAAGCAGTACTTC. The full variable domain, in which reference TRBV30 and TRBJ2-7 provide the parts outside the CDR3, is SQTIHQWPATLVQPVGSPLSLECTVEGTSNPNLYWYRQAAGRGLQLLFYSVGIGQISSEVPQNLSASRPQDRQFILSSKKLLLSDSGFYLCAWSSGYTGKQYFGPGTRLTVT.

CDR3 in DNA: TGTGCCATCAGAGGAGGACAACAGGGACCGTTCACCACTGAAGCTTTCTTT. Residues: CAIRGGQQGPFTTEAFF. The V call is TRBV10-3, the J call TRBJ1-1, with a possible D match to TRBD1 (6 bases). The V gene lost 6 bases and the J gene lost 4 bases, with 24 bases spanning the gap. The CDR3 length is 17 residues. Germline CDR1 ENHRY, CDR2 SYGVKD.

As concerns this clonotype: This CDR3 fails to terminate in the conserved phenylalanine or tryptophan, so it likely reflects a read error. The DNA is left out, because the CDR3 cannot be placed on it with certainty; the CDR3 is given as TCRdb lists it. The chain employs TRBV20-1 and TRBJ1-2; TRBD1 was called by the table and not checked on the DNA. The CDR3 is 10 residues long, ends included. Germline CDR1 reads DFQATT; CDR2 reads SNEGSKA (reference sequence). The chain's CDR3 is CSARDLGRSY.

The chain recombines TRBV9 with TRBJ2-1, with a tentative D call TRBD1 (5 bases). Germline V lookup: CDR1 SGDLS, CDR2 YYNGEE. The germline V and J ends were trimmed by 4 bases and 10 bases, with 12 bases remaining between them. There are 12 residues in the CDR3. CDR3 region: CASSPRQTEQFF. In DNA, the CDR3 is TGTGCCAGCAGCCCCAGACAGACGGAGCAGTTCTTC. The full variable domain, in which reference TRBV9 and TRBJ2-1 provide the parts outside the CDR3, is DSGVTQTPKHLITATGQRVTLRCSPRSGDLSVYWYQQSLDQGLQFLIQYYNGEERAKGNILERFSAQQFPDLHSELNLSSLELGDSALYFCASSPRQTEQFFGPGTRLTVL.

This clonotype was recorded a few times. The chain carries TRBV7-9 and TRBJ1-2; D gene uncertain. The CDR3 runs to 13 residues. Germline V gene sequence: CDR1 SEHNR, CDR2 FQNEAQ (reference sequence). The V end lost 5 bases, the J end lost 4 bases, and 11 bases lay between the germline ends. CDR3 sequence reads: CASSPEGSYGYTF. The CDR3 DNA is TGTGCCAGCAGCCCAGAGGGTTCCTATGGCTACACCTTC.

This clonotype showed up just a few times. The rearrangement links TRBV10-3 to TRBJ2-5, with D possibly matching TRBD2 (5 bases). The ends were cut back, 3 bases at V and 5 bases at J, with 10 bases in the middle. Germline V CDR1 and CDR2: ENHRY, SYGVKD. The CDR3 extends over 13 amino acids. The DNA for the CDR3 is TGTGCCATCAGTGATCGGGATTCTGAGACCCAGTACTTC. This translates into CAISDRDSETQYF.